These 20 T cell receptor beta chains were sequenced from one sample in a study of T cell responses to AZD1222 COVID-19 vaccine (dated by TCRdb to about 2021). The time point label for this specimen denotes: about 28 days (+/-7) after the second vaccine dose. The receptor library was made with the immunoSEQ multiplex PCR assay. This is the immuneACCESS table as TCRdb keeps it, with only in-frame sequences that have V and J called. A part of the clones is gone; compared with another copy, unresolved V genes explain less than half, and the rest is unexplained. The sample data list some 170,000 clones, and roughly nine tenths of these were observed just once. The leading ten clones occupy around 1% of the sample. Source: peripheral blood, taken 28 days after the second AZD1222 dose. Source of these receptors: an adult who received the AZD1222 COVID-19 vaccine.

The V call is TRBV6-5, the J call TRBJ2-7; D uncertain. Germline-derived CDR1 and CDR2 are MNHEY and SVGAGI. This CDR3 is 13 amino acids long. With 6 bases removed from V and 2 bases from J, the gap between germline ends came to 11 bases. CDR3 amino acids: CASRGLLTYEQYF. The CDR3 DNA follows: TGTGCCAGCAGGGGCCTTTTAACCTACGAGCAGTACTTC.

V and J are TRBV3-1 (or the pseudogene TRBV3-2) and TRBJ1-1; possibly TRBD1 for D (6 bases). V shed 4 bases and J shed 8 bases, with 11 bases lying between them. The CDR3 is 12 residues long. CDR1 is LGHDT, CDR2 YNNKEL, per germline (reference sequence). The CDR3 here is CASSPGGREAFF. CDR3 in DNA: TGTGCCAGCAGCCCTGGGGGGCGCGAAGCTTTCTTT.

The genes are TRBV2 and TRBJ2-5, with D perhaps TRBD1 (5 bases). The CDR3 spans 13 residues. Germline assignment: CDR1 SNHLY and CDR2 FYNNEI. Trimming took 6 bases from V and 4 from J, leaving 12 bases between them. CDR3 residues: CASRGQPGETQYF. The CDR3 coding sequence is TGTGCCAGCAGGGGGCAACCGGGAGAGACCCAGTACTTC.

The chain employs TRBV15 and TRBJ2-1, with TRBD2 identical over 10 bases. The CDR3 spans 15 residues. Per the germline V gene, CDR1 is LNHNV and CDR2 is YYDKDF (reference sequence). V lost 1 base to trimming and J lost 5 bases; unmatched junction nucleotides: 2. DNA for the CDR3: TGTGCCACCAGCAGAGGCGGACTAGCGGACAATGAGCAGTTCTTC. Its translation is CATSRGGLADNEQFF.

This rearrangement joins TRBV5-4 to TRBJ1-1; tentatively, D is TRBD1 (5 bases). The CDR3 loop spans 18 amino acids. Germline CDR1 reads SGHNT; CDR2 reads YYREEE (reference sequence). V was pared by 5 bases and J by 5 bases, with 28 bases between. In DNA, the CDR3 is TGTGCCAGCAGTCCGGGGGGGGGTATAGTTTCTTATAGTACTGAAGCTTTCTTT. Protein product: CASSPGGGIVSYSTEAFF.

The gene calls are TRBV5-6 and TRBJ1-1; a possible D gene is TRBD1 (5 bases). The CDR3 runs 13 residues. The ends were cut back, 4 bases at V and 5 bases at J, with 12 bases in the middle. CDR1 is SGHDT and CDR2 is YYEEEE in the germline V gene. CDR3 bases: TGTGCCAGCAGCCGGGGACTGGCAACTGAAGCTTTCTTT. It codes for CASSRGLATEAFF.

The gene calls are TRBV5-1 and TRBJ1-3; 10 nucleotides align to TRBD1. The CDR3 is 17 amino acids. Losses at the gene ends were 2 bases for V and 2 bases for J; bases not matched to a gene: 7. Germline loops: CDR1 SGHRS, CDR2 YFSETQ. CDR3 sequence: CASSFSPGQGTGNTIYF. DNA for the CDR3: TGCGCCAGCAGCTTTTCTCCGGGACAGGGGACTGGAAACACCATATATTTT.

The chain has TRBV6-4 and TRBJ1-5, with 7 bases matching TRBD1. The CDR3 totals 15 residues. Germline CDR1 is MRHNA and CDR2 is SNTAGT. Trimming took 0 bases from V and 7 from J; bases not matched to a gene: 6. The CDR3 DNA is TGTGCCAGCAGTGACTCGATAGGGGGCTGGCAGCCCCAGCATTTT. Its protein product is CASSDSIGGWQPQHF.

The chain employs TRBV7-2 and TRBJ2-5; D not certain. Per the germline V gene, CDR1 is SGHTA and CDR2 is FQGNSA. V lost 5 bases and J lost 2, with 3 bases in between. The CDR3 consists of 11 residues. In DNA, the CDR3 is TGTGCCAGCAGCGAACAAGAGACCCAGTACTTC. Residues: CASSEQETQYF. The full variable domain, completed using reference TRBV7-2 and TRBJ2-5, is GAGVSQSPSNKVTEKGKDVELRCDPISGHTALYWYRQSLGQGLEFLIYFQGNSAPDKSGLPSDRFSAERTGGSVSTLTIQRTQQEDSAVYLCASSEQETQYFGPGTRLLVL.

Here the CDR3 reads CASSLAGGMRQKLFF. The CDR3 DNA reads TGTGCCAGCAGCTTAGCAGGAGGGATGCGACAAAAACTGTTTTTT. The chain employs TRBV7-9 and TRBJ1-4; D gene unclear. Trimming took 0 bases from V and 9 from J, leaving 14 bases between them. This CDR3 spans 15 amino acids. The germline V gene encodes CDR1 SEHNR and CDR2 FQNEAQ (reference sequence).

For the CDR3, the DNA is TGTGCCAGCAGTTCGAGAATGGCCCCCTACGAGCAGTACTTC. Its protein is CASSSRMAPYEQYF. The rearrangement uses TRBV27 and TRBJ2-7; D is uncertain. The CDR3 is 14 amino acids. V was trimmed by 4 bases and J by 2 bases, leaving 12 bases between them. The germline V gene has CDR1 MNHEY and CDR2 SMNVEV (reference sequence).

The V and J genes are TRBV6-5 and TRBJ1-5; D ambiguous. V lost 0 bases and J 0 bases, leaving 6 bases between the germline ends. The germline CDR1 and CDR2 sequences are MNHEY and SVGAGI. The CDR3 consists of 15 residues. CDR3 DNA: TGTGCCAGCAGTTACTCGAGAGATAGCAATCAGCCCCAGCATTTT. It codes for CASSYSRDSNQPQHF.

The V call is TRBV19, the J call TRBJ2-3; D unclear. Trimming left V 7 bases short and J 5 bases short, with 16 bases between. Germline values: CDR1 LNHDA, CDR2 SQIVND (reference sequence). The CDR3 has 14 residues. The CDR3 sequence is CASTSTGMKDTQYF. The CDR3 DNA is TGTGCCAGTACCAGCACTGGTATGAAAGATACGCAGTATTTT.

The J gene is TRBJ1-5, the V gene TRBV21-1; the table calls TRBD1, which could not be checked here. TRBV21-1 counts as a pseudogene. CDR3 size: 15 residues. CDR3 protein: CASSPRDRVCQPQHF. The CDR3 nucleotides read TGTGCCAGCAGCCCACGGGACAGGGTATGTCAGCCCCAGCATTTT.

The CDR3 spells CASSLSQGGNQPQHF. The CDR3 nucleotides are TGTGCCAGCAGTTTGTCCCAGGGGGGCAATCAGCCCCAGCATTTT. V and J are TRBV27 and TRBJ1-5, with 7 bases matching TRBD1. Germline V lookup: CDR1 MNHEY, CDR2 SMNVEV (reference sequence). This CDR3 region has 15 residues. With 3 bases clipped from V and 2 bases from J, the junction kept 4 bases outside the gene matches.

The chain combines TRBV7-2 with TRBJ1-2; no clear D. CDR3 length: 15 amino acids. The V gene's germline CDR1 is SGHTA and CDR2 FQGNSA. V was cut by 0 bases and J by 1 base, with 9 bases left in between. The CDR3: CASSLAASGNYGYTF. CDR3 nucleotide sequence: TGTGCCAGCAGCTTAGCCGCGTCGGGTAACTATGGCTACACCTTC.

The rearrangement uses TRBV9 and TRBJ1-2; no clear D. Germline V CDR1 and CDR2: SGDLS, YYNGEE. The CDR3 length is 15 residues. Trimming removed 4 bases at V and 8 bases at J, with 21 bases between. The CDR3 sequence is CASSPTLHGYIGYTF. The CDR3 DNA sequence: TGTGCCAGCAGCCCGACCCTGCATGGATACATCGGCTACACCTTC.

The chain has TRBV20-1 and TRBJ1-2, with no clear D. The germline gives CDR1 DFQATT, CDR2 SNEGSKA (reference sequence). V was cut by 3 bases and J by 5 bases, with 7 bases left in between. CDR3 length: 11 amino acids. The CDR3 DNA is TGCAGTGCTAGTGGGCAGTATGGCTACACCTTC. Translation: CSASGQYGYTF.

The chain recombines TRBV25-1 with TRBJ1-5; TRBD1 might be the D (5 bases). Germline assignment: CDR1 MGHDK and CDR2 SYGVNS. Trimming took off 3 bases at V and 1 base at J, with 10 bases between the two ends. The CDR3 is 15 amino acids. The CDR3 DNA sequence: TGTGCCAGCAGTGACTCGTCAGGGAGCAATCAGCCCCAGCATTTT. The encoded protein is CASSDSSGSNQPQHF. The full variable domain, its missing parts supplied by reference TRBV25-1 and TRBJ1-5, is EADIYQTPRYLVIGTGKKITLECSQTMGHDKMYWYQQDPGMELHLIHYSYGVNSTEKGDLSSESTVSRIRTEHFPLTLESARPSHTSQYLCASSDSSGSNQPQHFGDGTRLSIL.

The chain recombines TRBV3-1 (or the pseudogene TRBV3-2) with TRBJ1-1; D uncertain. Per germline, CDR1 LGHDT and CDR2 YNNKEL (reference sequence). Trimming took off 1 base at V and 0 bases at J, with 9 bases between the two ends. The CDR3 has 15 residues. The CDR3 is CASSQVPGMNTEAFF. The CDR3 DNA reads TGTGCCAGCAGCCAAGTTCCCGGAATGAACACTGAAGCTTTCTTT.